Below, 8 T cell receptor beta chains from the same sample are listed, as sequenced in a study of blood T cell repertoires in COVID-19. Repertoires were generated with immunoSEQ multiplex PCR, while TCRdb's copy carries only in-frame clones and drops some. The table includes some 300,000 clones, approximately 90% detected once. The specimen was peripheral blood. The receptor set was obtained from a woman aged 50 to 65 with COVID-19, enrolled during active disease.

The rearrangement links TRBV2 to TRBJ2-3, with TRBD2 matching 15 bases. Germline trimming cut 10 bases from V and 3 bases from J; bases unmatched to any gene: 14. The CDR3 covers 18 residues. Germline loops: CDR1 SNHLY, CDR2 FYNNEI. This chain's CDR3 is CATGLAGGPVRGTDTQYF. The CDR3 DNA reads TGTGCCACAGGACTAGCGGGAGGGCCAGTTCGGGGGACAGATACGCAGTATTTT.

V and J are TRBV12-3 or TRBV12-4 and TRBJ1-1; the D gene is possibly TRBD1 (6 bases). This CDR3 is 13 amino acids long. The V gene lost 2 bases and the J gene lost 4 bases, with 8 bases spanning the gap. In DNA form, the CDR3 reads TGTGCCAGCAGTTTACAGGGGAGCACTGAAGCTTTCTTT. Translating it yields CASSLQGSTEAFF.

V usage is TRBV7-3 and J usage is TRBJ2-1; 11 bases match TRBD2. The CDR3 has 16 residues. Germline lookup yields CDR1 SGHTA and CDR2 FQGTGA. J gave up 9 bases and V 3 bases, and 10 bases lay outside the gene matches. The CDR3 nucleotides read TGTGCCAGCAGCTTCTTAGCGGGAGGGATGTTGAGTGAGCAGTTCTTC. Amino acid sequence: CASSFLAGGMLSEQFF.

This clone appeared a single time. The chain employs TRBV30 and TRBJ2-5; 9 bases fit TRBD2. V gave up 1 base and J gave up 4 bases; unmatched junction bases: 7. CDR3 length: 15 amino acids. The germline gives CDR1 GTSNPN, CDR2 SVGIG (reference sequence). The DNA of the CDR3 is TGTGCCTGGAGTGGGGGGACTAGCAGGGGAGAGACCCAGTACTTC. Protein: CAWSGGTSRGETQYF.

The rearrangement links TRBV11-3 to TRBJ1-1, with 7 bases that match TRBD1. With 5 bases clipped from V and 4 bases from J, the junction kept 4 bases outside the gene matches. Germline lookup yields CDR1 SGHNT and CDR2 YENEEA. This CDR3 has 13 amino acids. The CDR3 loop reads CASSRDRATEAFF. The DNA for the CDR3 is TGTGCCAGCAGCCGAGACAGGGCCACTGAAGCTTTCTTT.

This clone was seen only once. The chain links TRBV30 to TRBJ1-5; unclear D gene. V dropped 2 bases and J dropped 2 bases, with 13 bases sitting between them. The CDR3 contains 15 residues. CDR1 GTSNPN and CDR2 SVGIG come from the germline V gene (reference sequence). In nucleotides, the CDR3 is TGTGCCTGGAGTACCGAGAGCGGGGGCAATCAGCCCCAGCATTTT. It yields the protein CAWSTESGGNQPQHF.

The chain couples TRBV25-1 to TRBJ2-3, with 11 bases lining up with TRBD1. This CDR3 spans 16 amino acids. Germline lookup yields CDR1 MGHDK and CDR2 SYGVNS. With 3 bases clipped from V and 4 bases from J, the junction kept 6 bases outside the gene matches. CDR3 DNA: TGTGCCAGCAGTGATCGGGACAGGGGGAAGGCAGATACGCAGTATTTT. This translates into CASSDRDRGKADTQYF.

This chain uses TRBV18 with TRBJ2-7; TRBD1 might be the D (6 bases). Germline loops: CDR1 KGHSH, CDR2 LQKENI. The germline V and J ends were trimmed by 3 bases and 3 bases, with 18 bases remaining between them. The CDR3 totals 16 residues. The CDR3 is CASSPRTAGDNYEQYF. CDR3 sequence (DNA): TGTGCCAGCTCACCTAGGACGGCAGGGGACAACTACGAGCAGTACTTC.